One sample yielded the 25 T cell receptor beta chains listed below, sequenced in a study of cytomegalovirus exposure and HLA in healthy donors. PCR primers comprised 60 Vbeta and 13 Jbeta primers. Data came from immunoSEQ multiplex PCR; TCRdb stores just in-frame clones and leaves some out. In the table there are roughly 110,000 clones, 82% of which are singletons. Sequenced sample: PBMCs. The receptors were gathered from a man aged 25 to 40 in good health and CMV-seropositive.

This clone was recorded once. V gene TRBV29-1 combines with J gene TRBJ2-3, with 13 bases fitting TRBD2. The CDR3 has 15 residues. J lost 2 bases, V lost 7 bases, and 6 bases had no gene match. From germline, CDR1 is SQVTM and CDR2 ANQGSEA. Here the CDR3 reads CSAQGTSGVTDTQYF. The CDR3 nucleotides read TGCAGCGCCCAAGGGACTAGCGGGGTCACAGATACGCAGTATTTT.

Note on this clone: At one boundary the junction diverges from the germline segment, which might be a read error. In DNA, the CDR3 is TGTGCCTGGAGTGTACTTCCAAACAGTCAGTACTTC. It specifies CAWSVLPNSQYF. This chain uses TRBV30 with TRBJ2-4; no reliable D call. CDR3 length: 12 amino acids. Germline V gene lookup returns CDR1 GTSNPN and CDR2 SVGIG (reference sequence).

Concerning this clone itself: One junction end does not reproduce the germline sequence, and a read error may be involved. The chain is built from TRBV7-9 and TRBJ1-4; 8 bases align to TRBD1. The germline gives CDR1 SEHNR, CDR2 FQNEAQ (reference sequence). The CDR3 is 19 residues long. CDR3 sequence (DNA): TGTTCCAGCAGCCCATATGCCTCATCCCGGGACAGGACTAATGAAAAACTGTTTTTT. Amino acids: CSSSPYASSRDRTNEKLFF.

J is TRBJ1-6 and V is TRBV10-3; 7 bases line up with TRBD1. After removal of 7 bases from V and 7 bases from J, the junction contained 10 bases not matched to a gene. Germline V lookup: CDR1 ENHRY, CDR2 SYGVKD. CDR3 length: 15 residues. CDR3 sequence (DNA): TGTGCCATCAATCCCCGACAGGGAAAGAATTCACCCCTCCACTTT. Protein product: CAINPRQGKNSPLHF.

On this clone itself: Germline is not matched at one junction end, which may reflect a read error. J is TRBJ2-4 and V is TRBV5-1; possibly TRBD2 for D (5 bases). The germline V gene has CDR1 SGHRS and CDR2 YFSETQ. The CDR3 has 16 amino acids. The CDR3 DNA reads TGCGCCAGCAGCTTCGGCAGGAATCTAGCCAAAAACAGTCAGTACTTC. Amino acids: CASSFGRNLAKNSQYF.

The CDR3 here is CASSQGGGDTQYF. CDR3 bases: TGCGCCAGCAGCCAAGGGGGGGGAGATACGCAGTATTTT. The chain is built from TRBV4-1 and TRBJ2-3; 7 bases match TRBD2. CDR3 length: 13 amino acids. Germline CDR1 reads MGHRA; CDR2 reads YSYEKL. With 1 base clipped from V and 5 bases from J, the junction kept 0 bases outside the gene matches.

The chain carries TRBV7-2 and TRBJ2-2; 9 positions agree with TRBD2. CDR3 length equals 17 residues. Germline values: CDR1 SGHTA, CDR2 FQGNSA. Trimming at V came to 5 bases and at J to 3 bases, leaving 10 bases not matched to a gene. This chain's CDR3 is CASSRWSGGPDTGELFF. The CDR3, as DNA: TGTGCCAGCAGCCGTTGGAGCGGGGGGCCCGACACCGGGGAGCTGTTTTTT.

V usage is TRBV2 and J usage is TRBJ1-1; 8 bases fit TRBD1. CDR3 length equals 16 residues. The ends lost 7 bases at V and 4 bases at J; junction bases unmatched: 14. Germline assignment: CDR1 SNHLY and CDR2 FYNNEI. The CDR3 reads CASKWGGGTGSTEAFF. The CDR3 nucleotides read TGTGCCAGCAAATGGGGTGGCGGGACAGGTTCCACTGAAGCTTTCTTT.

The chain employs TRBV19 and TRBJ1-5; D not resolved. The CDR3 covers 12 residues. V lost 3 bases, J lost 5 bases, and 5 bases lay in between. CDR1 is LNHDA and CDR2 is SQIVND in the germline V gene (reference sequence). The CDR3 DNA reads as TGTGCCAGTAGTATCTCTGATCAGCCCCAGCATTTT. Protein sequence: CASSISDQPQHF.

The genes are TRBV28 and TRBJ1-1; a possible D gene is TRBD1 (6 bases). The germline V and J ends were trimmed by 3 bases and 3 bases, with 14 bases remaining between them. Germline lookup yields CDR1 MDHEN and CDR2 SYDVKM. The CDR3 loop spans 15 amino acids. Written as DNA, the CDR3 is TGTGCCAGCAGTTTCGTTGACAGGACGGACACTGAAGCTTTCTTT. Its protein is CASSFVDRTDTEAFF.

The rearrangement uses TRBV21-1 and TRBJ2-5; the D call TRBD1 from the table was never checked on the DNA. TRBV21-1 is shown as a pseudogene. There are 17 residues in the CDR3. The CDR3 sequence is CASSKNRVGDREETQYF. CDR3 DNA sequence: TGTGCCAGCAGCAAAAATCGGGTAGGGGACAGAGAAGAGACCCAGTACTTC.

This clone was picked up a small number of times. This chain links TRBV10-2 with TRBJ2-1; the match to TRBD2 covers 10 bases. This CDR3 region has 14 residues. Germline values: CDR1 WSHSY, CDR2 SAAADI. V was pared by 6 bases and J by 5 bases, with 4 bases of the junction left unmatched. The DNA for the CDR3 is TGCGCCAGCAGGTCTAGCGGGGGAAACAATGAGCAGTTCTTC. Encoded protein: CASRSSGGNNEQFF.

The rearrangement joins TRBV25-1 to TRBJ2-3; 11 bases line up with TRBD1. Germline V gene sequence: CDR1 MGHDK, CDR2 SYGVNS. The V and J ends lost 11 bases and 2 bases, in that order; junction bases with no gene match: 3. This CDR3 region has 13 residues. As DNA, the CDR3 is TGTGCCTCGGACAGGGGGCCCACAGATACGCAGTATTTT. Amino acid sequence: CASDRGPTDTQYF.

The gene calls are TRBV11-2 and TRBJ2-7, with 7 bases fitting TRBD1. The CDR3 consists of 14 residues. V gave up 0 bases and J gave up 12 bases; unmatched junction bases: 11. Germline assignment: CDR1 SGHAT and CDR2 FQNNGV. The CDR3, as DNA: TGTGCCAGCAGCTTAGATCTAAGGGGGCTGGGGACGTACTTC. Translating gives CASSLDLRGLGTYF. Filled out from reference TRBV11-2 and TRBJ2-7, the complete variable domain reads EAGVAQSPRYKIIEKRQSVAFWCNPISGHATLYWYQQILGQGPKLLIQFQNNGVVDDSQLPKDRFSAERLKGVDSTLKIQPAKLEDSAVYLCASSLDLRGLGTYFGPGTRLTVT.

V and J are TRBV5-1 and TRBJ2-7, with D tentatively TRBD2 (5 bases). The V gene's germline CDR1 is SGHRS and CDR2 YFSETQ. This CDR3 has 15 amino acids. V was clipped by 4 bases and J by 0 bases, with 14 bases between them. The CDR3 region is CASSRTAESSYEQYF. The CDR3 DNA follows: TGCGCCAGCAGCAGGACTGCTGAGAGCTCCTACGAGCAGTACTTC.

The chain has TRBV27 and TRBJ1-2; D might be TRBD1 (6 bases). This CDR3 region has 15 residues. The V end lost 1 base, the J end lost 4 bases, and 13 bases lay between the germline ends. Germline CDR1 reads MNHEY; CDR2 reads SMNVEV (reference sequence). The DNA of the CDR3 is TGTGCCAGCAGTTTATGGGGGGGGCTTAGCTATGGCTACACCTTC. Its protein product is CASSLWGGLSYGYTF.

V usage is TRBV6-5 and J usage is TRBJ1-6; 7 bases fit TRBD1. This CDR3 is 16 amino acids long. CDR1 and CDR2 (germline): MNHEY, SVGAGI. V lost 3 bases and J lost 9; bases outside the gene matches: 11. The CDR3 nucleotides read TGTGCCAGCAGTTATCGAGACAGGGTCTTCGGTTCACCCCTCCACTTT. This sequence encodes CASSYRDRVFGSPLHF.

The chain joins TRBV6-5 to TRBJ2-5, with 7 bases fitting TRBD1. This CDR3 region has 15 residues. Trimming cost V 4 bases and J 3 bases; bases outside gene matches: 8. Germline CDR1 is MNHEY and CDR2 is SVGAGI. CDR3 coding DNA: TGTGCCAGCAGTTTGACAGGGATTCGAGAAGAGACCCAGTACTTC. As protein: CASSLTGIREETQYF.

With regard to this clone: An end of the junction differs from the germline gene, which may be a read error. This chain connects TRBV11-3 to TRBJ2-7, with D perhaps TRBD2 (6 bases). The CDR3 sequence is 14 residues long. CDR1 is SGHNT and CDR2 is YENEEA in the germline V gene. The CDR3 loop reads CVSSSFSGSYEQYF. For the CDR3, the DNA is TGTGTCAGCAGCTCCTTTAGCGGATCCTACGAGCAGTACTTC.

This chain connects TRBV5-6 to TRBJ2-5; tentative D call: TRBD2 (5 bases). With 2 bases removed from V and 8 bases from J, the gap between germline ends came to 10 bases. The CDR3 is 12 residues long. From germline, CDR1 is SGHDT and CDR2 YYEEEE. Here the CDR3 DNA reads TGTGCCAGCAGCTTACCGCCGGGAACCCAGTACTTC. Translation: CASSLPPGTQYF.

The V and J genes are TRBV5-1 and TRBJ2-1, with 7 bases matching TRBD1. Germline values: CDR1 SGHRS, CDR2 YFSETQ. V lost 4 bases and J lost 8; bases outside the gene matches: 12. This CDR3 region has 15 residues. CDR3 loop: CASSKAPGQQDEQFF. The DNA of the CDR3 is TGCGCCAGCAGCAAAGCCCCGGGACAGCAGGATGAGCAGTTCTTC.

This clone was seen just once. V is TRBV25-1 and J is TRBJ1-2; no clear D gene. V was clipped by 1 base and J by 3 bases, with 12 bases between them. CDR3 size: 15 residues. Germline lookup yields CDR1 MGHDK and CDR2 SYGVNS. The CDR3 coding sequence is TGTGCCAGCAGTGAATGGACTGGCCAGGACTATGGCTACACCTTC. It specifies CASSEWTGQDYGYTF.

The chain joins TRBV30 to TRBJ1-3, with D possibly TRBD1 on 6 matching bases. The length of the CDR3 is 13 residues. With 5 bases removed from V and 4 bases from J, the gap between germline ends came to 12 bases. Germline V lookup: CDR1 GTSNPN, CDR2 SVGIG (reference sequence). The CDR3 spells CAWATGRGNTIYF. The CDR3 DNA reads as TGTGCCTGGGCTACAGGGCGCGGAAACACCATATATTTT. The whole variable domain, remainder taken from reference TRBV30 and TRBJ1-3, is SQTIHQWPATLVQPVGSPLSLECTVEGTSNPNLYWYRQAAGRGLQLLFYSVGIGQISSEVPQNLSASRPQDRQFILSSKKLLLSDSGFYLCAWATGRGNTIYFGEGSWLTVV.

The rearrangement links TRBV5-1 to TRBJ2-3, with D possibly TRBD1 on 5 matching bases. V was cut by 5 bases and J by 3 bases, with 10 bases left in between. Germline V gene lookup returns CDR1 SGHRS and CDR2 YFSETQ. The CDR3 loop spans 13 amino acids. The chain's CDR3 is CASSNQGTDTQYF. CDR3 coding DNA: TGCGCCAGCAGTAATCAGGGTACAGATACGCAGTATTTT.

The CDR3: CASSGGAYNEQFF. The DNA of the CDR3 is TGTGCCAGCAGCGGAGGCGCCTACAATGAGCAGTTCTTC. This chain links TRBV7-9 with TRBJ2-1, with D perhaps matching TRBD2 (5 bases). From germline, CDR1 is SEHNR and CDR2 FQNEAQ (reference sequence). Deletions cut 5 bases from V and 2 bases from J, with 7 bases between. The CDR3 is 13 residues long.